This TCR beta chain came from a study of blood T cell repertoires in COVID-19. For the study at large: PBMCs, B-cell-depleted T cells, or T cells were the source of the cDNA or gDNA that made up the material.

Trimming removed 1 base at V and 4 bases at J, with 12 bases between. Germline lookup yields CDR1 SGHRS and CDR2 YFSETQ. The CDR3 is made up of 14 amino acids. Assay used: immunoSEQ multiplex PCR; TCRdb lists only in-frame clones, some missing. Of about 190,000 clones in the sample, more than 70% were seen once. The receptor was derived from a woman over 75 with active or convalescent COVID-19. The genes are TRBV5-1 and TRBJ2-7; possibly TRBD2 for D (6 bases). The specimen sequenced was peripheral blood. The CDR3 spells CASSLNPGGYEQYF. As DNA, the CDR3 is TGCGCCAGCAGCTTGAATCCAGGAGGGTACGAGCAGTACTTC. The variable domain in full, completed from reference TRBV5-1 and TRBJ2-7, reads KAGVTQTPRYLIKTRGQQVTLSCSPISGHRSVSWYQQTPGQGLQFLFEYFSETQRNKGNFPGRFSGRQFSNSRSEMNVSTLELGDSALYLCASSLNPGGYEQYFGPGTRLTVT.